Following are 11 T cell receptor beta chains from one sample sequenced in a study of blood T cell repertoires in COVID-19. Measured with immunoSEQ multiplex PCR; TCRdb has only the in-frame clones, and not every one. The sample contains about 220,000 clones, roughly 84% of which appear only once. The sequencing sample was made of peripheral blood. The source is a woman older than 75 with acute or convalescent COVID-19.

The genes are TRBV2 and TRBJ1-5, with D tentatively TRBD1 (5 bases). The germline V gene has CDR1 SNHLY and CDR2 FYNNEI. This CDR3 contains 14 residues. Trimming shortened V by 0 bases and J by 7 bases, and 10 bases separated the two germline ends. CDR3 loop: CASSEARGGQPQHF. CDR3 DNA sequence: TGTGCCAGCAGTGAAGCGCGGGGGGGACAGCCCCAGCATTTT.

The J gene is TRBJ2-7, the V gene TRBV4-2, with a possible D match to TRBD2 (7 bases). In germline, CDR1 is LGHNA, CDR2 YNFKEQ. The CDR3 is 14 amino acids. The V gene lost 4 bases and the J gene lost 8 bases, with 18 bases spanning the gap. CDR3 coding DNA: TGTGCCAGCAGCCCCGGGGGGCCCAAGCCGAAGCAGTACTTC. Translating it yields CASSPGGPKPKQYF.

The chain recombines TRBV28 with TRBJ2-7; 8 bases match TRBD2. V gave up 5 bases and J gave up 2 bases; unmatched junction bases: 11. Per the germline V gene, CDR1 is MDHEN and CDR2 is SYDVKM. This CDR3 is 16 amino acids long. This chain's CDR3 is CASSPGGGPITYEQYF. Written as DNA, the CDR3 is TGTGCCAGCAGTCCCGGCGGGGGGCCCATAACCTACGAGCAGTACTTC.

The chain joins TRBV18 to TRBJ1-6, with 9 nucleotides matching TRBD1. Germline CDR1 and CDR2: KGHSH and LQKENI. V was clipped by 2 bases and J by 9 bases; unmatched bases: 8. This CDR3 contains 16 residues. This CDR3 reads CASSPRGTGSGSPLHF. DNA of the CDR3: TGTGCCAGCTCACCAAGAGGGACAGGGTCAGGTTCACCCCTCCACTTT.

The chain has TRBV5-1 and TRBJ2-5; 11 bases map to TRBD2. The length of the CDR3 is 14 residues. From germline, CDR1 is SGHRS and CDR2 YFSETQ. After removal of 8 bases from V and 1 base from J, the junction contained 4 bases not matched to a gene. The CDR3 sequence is CASTSGGFQETQYF. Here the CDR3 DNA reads TGCGCCAGTACTAGCGGGGGTTTCCAAGAGACCCAGTACTTC.

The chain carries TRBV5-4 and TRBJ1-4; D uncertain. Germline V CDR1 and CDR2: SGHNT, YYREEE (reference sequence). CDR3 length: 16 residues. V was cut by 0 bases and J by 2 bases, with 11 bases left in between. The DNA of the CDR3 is TGTGCCAGCAGCTTGGACACCTTGGGCACTAATGAAAAACTGTTTTTT. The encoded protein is CASSLDTLGTNEKLFF.

CDR3 DNA sequence: TGTGCCAGCAGTTGGGCCGGGACAGGGAATCAGCCCCAGCATTTT. Its translation is CASSWAGTGNQPQHF. This rearrangement joins TRBV6-2 or TRBV6-3 to TRBJ1-5, with 9 bases that match TRBD1. J was trimmed by 4 bases and V by 4 bases; bases with no gene match: 5. The CDR3 is 15 amino acids. Looked up from germline, CDR1 is MNHEY and CDR2 is SVGEGT.

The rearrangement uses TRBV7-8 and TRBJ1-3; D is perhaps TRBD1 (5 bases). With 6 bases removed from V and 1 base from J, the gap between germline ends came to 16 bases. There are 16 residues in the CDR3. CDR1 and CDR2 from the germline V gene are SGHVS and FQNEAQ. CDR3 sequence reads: CASSARATDSGNTIYF. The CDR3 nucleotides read TGTGCCAGCAGTGCCAGGGCTACCGATTCTGGAAACACCATATATTTT.

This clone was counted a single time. In DNA, the CDR3 is TGTGCCAGCAGCTTAGGTCAGGTCAACTCTGGAAACACCATATATTTT. Amino acids: CASSLGQVNSGNTIYF. The rearrangement joins TRBV7-9 to TRBJ1-3, with D uncertain. Per the germline V gene, CDR1 is SEHNR and CDR2 is FQNEAQ (reference sequence). V lost 1 base and J lost 0, with 10 bases in between. The CDR3 loop spans 16 amino acids.

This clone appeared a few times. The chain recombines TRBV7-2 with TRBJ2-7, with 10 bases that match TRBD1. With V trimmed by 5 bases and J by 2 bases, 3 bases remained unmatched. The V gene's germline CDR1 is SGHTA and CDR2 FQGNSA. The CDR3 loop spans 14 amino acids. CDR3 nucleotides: TGTGCCAGCAGCCAAGACAGGGGGCCCTACGAGCAGTACTTC. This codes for CASSQDRGPYEQYF.

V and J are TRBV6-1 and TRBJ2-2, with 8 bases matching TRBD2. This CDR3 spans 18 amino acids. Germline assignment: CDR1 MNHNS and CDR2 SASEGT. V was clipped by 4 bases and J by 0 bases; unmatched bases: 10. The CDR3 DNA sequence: TGTGCCAGCAGTGGGGTCGGACTAGCTTCAACGAACACCGGGGAGCTGTTTTTT. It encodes CASSGVGLASTNTGELFF.